The entry below describes one TCR beta chain. The antigen is undetermined. The data belong to a study of cytomegalovirus exposure and HLA in healthy donors. Study outcomes and limitations: TCR beta sequences reportedly predicted most subjects' HLA-A and HLA-B alleles accurately. For most TCR sequences rarity was the rule, although some public TCRs occurred in many donors. When a later analysis compared HLA-associated TCR beta chains with equally common others, the HLA-associated chains turned out to be more clonally expanded and to have lower generation probabilities. CMV antigen specificity was confirmed in vitro for three CMV-associated chains.

A multiplex PCR was run with 60 Vbeta primers and 13 Jbeta primers. TCRdb keeps only in-frame clones here, not all; method: immunoSEQ multiplex PCR. The sample yields 200,000 or so clones, of which the top ten take up around 1.1%. The germline CDR1 and CDR2 sequences are PRHDT and FYEKMQ (reference sequence). Losses at the gene ends were 5 bases for V and 4 bases for J; bases not matched to a gene: 4. This CDR3 comprises 14 residues. The specimen was PBMCs. This chain links TRBV13 with TRBJ2-2, with 7 bases aligning to TRBD2. The sequence derives from a girl aged 2 to 9 in good health and CMV-seropositive. CDR3 region: CASSAGTTTGELFF. The DNA for the CDR3 is TGTGCCAGCAGCGCCGGGACTACCACCGGGGAGCTGTTTTTT.